A single sample is the source of the 31 T cell receptor beta chains below, sequenced in a study of cytomegalovirus exposure and HLA in healthy donors. PCR primers comprised 60 Vbeta and 13 Jbeta primers. Sequencing used immunoSEQ multiplex PCR; TCRdb keeps in-frame clones, though not all of them. The sample has about 140,000 clones; roughly three quarters are singletons. The sample consisted of PBMCs. Receptors were obtained from a woman younger than 45 in good health and CMV-seronegative.

The chain couples TRBV13 to TRBJ2-3; 10 bases line up with TRBD2. V gave up 7 bases and J gave up 1 base; unmatched junction bases: 8. The germline V gene has CDR1 PRHDT and CDR2 FYEKMQ (reference sequence). This CDR3 region has 16 residues. CDR3: CASIPAGGARTDTQYF. For the CDR3, the DNA is TGTGCCAGCATCCCAGCGGGGGGGGCGCGCACAGATACGCAGTATTTT.

This clone has only a few counts. The CDR3 spells CASQREPYNEQFF. For the CDR3, the DNA is TGTGCCAGCCAGCGGGAGCCCTACAATGAGCAGTTCTTC. The rearrangement uses TRBV14 and TRBJ2-1; 8 nucleotides match TRBD2. Germline CDR1 and CDR2: SGHDN and FVKESK. The CDR3 is 13 residues long. V dropped 8 bases and J dropped 2; count of bases not matched to a gene: 2.

The chain is built from TRBV19 and TRBJ1-1; 7 nucleotides match TRBD1. The V gene's germline CDR1 is LNHDA and CDR2 SQIVND (reference sequence). The CDR3 is made up of 14 amino acids. The V segment lost 5 bases and the J segment 1 base; nucleotides outside the gene matches: 4. The CDR3 nucleotides are TGTGCCAGTAGTCCCTACAGGGGGAACACTGAAGCTTTCTTT. It is translated as CASSPYRGNTEAFF.

V and J are TRBV7-3 and TRBJ1-1; D perhaps matches TRBD1 (6 bases). CDR1 is SGHTA and CDR2 is FQGTGA in the germline V gene. V was shortened by 3 bases and J by 1 base, with 6 bases between the two germline ends. The CDR3 has 13 amino acids. CDR3 in amino acids: CASSLTGNTEAFF. DNA of the CDR3: TGTGCCAGCAGCTTGACAGGGAACACTGAAGCTTTCTTT.

This clone has more than one count but fewer than ten. This chain uses TRBV6-5 with TRBJ1-5; D is unclear. This CDR3 spans 13 amino acids. Germline values: CDR1 MNHEY, CDR2 SVGAGI. Trimming left V 6 bases short and J 4 bases short, with 10 bases between. This CDR3 reads CASRSEGNQPQHF. In DNA form, the CDR3 reads TGTGCCAGCAGAAGCGAGGGTAATCAGCCCCAGCATTTT.

This clone was seen more than once but under ten times. V gene TRBV5-1 combines with J gene TRBJ1-6; a weak D match, TRBD1 (6 bases). V lost 6 bases and J 1 base, leaving 11 bases between the germline ends. Germline lookup yields CDR1 SGHRS and CDR2 YFSETQ. The CDR3 has 15 residues. The CDR3 loop is CASNLGASYNSPLHF. The CDR3 DNA reads TGCGCCAGCAACCTGGGGGCATCCTATAATTCACCCCTCCACTTT. Variable domain in full (rest from reference TRBV5-1 and TRBJ1-6): KAGVTQTPRYLIKTRGQQVTLSCSPISGHRSVSWYQQTPGQGLQFLFEYFSETQRNKGNFPGRFSGRQFSNSRSEMNVSTLELGDSALYLCASNLGASYNSPLHFGNGTRLTVT.

This chain links TRBV4-1 with TRBJ2-1; 9 bases are a match to TRBD2. The ends lost 4 bases at V and 6 bases at J; junction bases unmatched: 19. Germline CDR1 and CDR2: MGHRA and YSYEKL. The CDR3 has 19 residues. CDR3 loop: CASSLPSGALAGARNEQFF. In DNA, the CDR3 is TGCGCCAGCAGCCTCCCCTCGGGGGCTTTAGCGGGAGCTCGCAATGAGCAGTTCTTC.

This rearrangement joins TRBV28 to TRBJ2-1; 7 bases align to TRBD1. The ends lost 9 bases at V and 4 bases at J; junction bases unmatched: 12. The CDR3 sequence is 15 residues long. CDR1 and CDR2 (germline): MDHEN, SYDVKM. This CDR3 reads CASNGQVSLYNEQFF. The CDR3 DNA follows: TGTGCCAGTAACGGACAGGTTTCCCTATACAATGAGCAGTTCTTC.

The chain uses TRBV20-1 and TRBJ2-1; D uncertain. Germline values: CDR1 DFQATT, CDR2 SNEGSKA (reference sequence). The CDR3 runs 11 residues. Trimming left V 3 bases short and J 5 bases short, with 5 bases between. The CDR3 bases are TGCAGTGCTAGTGAGCACAATGAGCAGTTCTTC. This codes for CSASEHNEQFF.

The chain recombines TRBV6-6 with TRBJ1-5, with TRBD1 as a possible D gene (5 bases). The ends were cut back, 6 bases at V and 6 bases at J, with 18 bases in the middle. The CDR3 length is 15 residues. Germline values: CDR1 MNHNY, CDR2 SVGAGI (reference sequence). CDR3 in amino acids: CASSFDSGVGQPQHF. The DNA of the CDR3 is TGTGCCAGCAGCTTCGACAGTGGCGTAGGTCAGCCCCAGCATTTT.

Only a few counts were recorded for this clone. This chain uses TRBV6-1 with TRBJ2-7; D perhaps matches TRBD1 (6 bases). In germline, CDR1 is MNHNS, CDR2 SASEGT. CDR3 length: 14 amino acids. V was trimmed by 3 bases and J by 7 bases, leaving 16 bases between them. This chain's CDR3 is CASSDGGLSVEQYF. CDR3 nucleotides: TGTGCCAGCAGTGATGGGGGCCTATCCGTTGAGCAGTACTTC.

The chain has TRBV27 and TRBJ2-1; D might be TRBD1 (6 bases). Trimming shortened V by 5 bases and J by 0 bases, and 11 bases separated the two germline ends. Germline V gene sequence: CDR1 MNHEY, CDR2 SMNVEV (reference sequence). The CDR3 extends over 15 amino acids. Here the CDR3 reads CASSPRTDSYNEQFF. In DNA form, the CDR3 reads TGTGCCAGCAGTCCAAGGACAGACTCCTACAATGAGCAGTTCTTC.

V is TRBV5-1 and J is TRBJ2-7; TRBD1 agrees at 9 bases. The CDR3 has 17 residues. Losses at the gene ends were 0 bases for V and 1 base for J; bases not matched to a gene: 8. CDR1 and CDR2 from the germline V gene are SGHRS and YFSETQ. The CDR3 reads CASSLGDDRGLSYEQYF. The CDR3 region has the DNA TGCGCCAGCAGCTTGGGGGACGACAGGGGGTTGTCCTACGAGCAGTACTTC.

This chain links TRBV28 with TRBJ2-5, with 11 bases aligning to TRBD2. With V trimmed by 7 bases and J by 5 bases, 12 bases remained unmatched. From germline, CDR1 is MDHEN and CDR2 SYDVKM. The CDR3 covers 16 residues. The CDR3 sequence: CASKSIAGGPWETQYF. The CDR3 nucleotides are TGTGCCAGCAAATCAATAGCGGGAGGGCCGTGGGAGACCCAGTACTTC.

The chain's CDR3 is CASSPHRDPNTGELFF. For the CDR3, the DNA is TGCGCCAGCAGCCCCCACAGGGACCCGAACACCGGGGAGCTGTTTTTT. The V and J genes are TRBV5-1 and TRBJ2-2, with D maybe TRBD1 (6 bases). Germline V CDR1 and CDR2: SGHRS, YFSETQ. The V and J ends lost 4 bases and 0 bases respectively, with 13 bases between them. This CDR3 contains 16 residues.

The V call is TRBV7-8, the J call TRBJ2-2; weak D call: TRBD1 (5 bases). Germline values: CDR1 SGHVS, CDR2 FQNEAQ. The CDR3 has 16 residues. The V gene lost 2 bases and the J gene lost 0 bases, with 10 bases spanning the gap. CDR3 nucleotide sequence: TGTGCCAGCAGCTTATTTTCAGGGACGAACACCGGGGAGCTGTTTTTT. Residues: CASSLFSGTNTGELFF.

V and J are TRBV4-2 and TRBJ2-3; D is undetermined. V lost 0 bases and J lost 0, with 13 bases in between. Per the germline V gene, CDR1 is LGHNA and CDR2 is YNFKEQ. The CDR3 consists of 17 residues. DNA for the CDR3: TGTGCCAGCAGCCAAGATTTAGAGGTGCCTAGCACAGATACGCAGTATTTT. Its protein is CASSQDLEVPSTDTQYF.

V is TRBV6-1 and J is TRBJ2-1; D is perhaps TRBD1 (6 bases). Germline V lookup: CDR1 MNHNS, CDR2 SASEGT. The CDR3 loop spans 15 amino acids. The V gene lost 4 bases and the J gene lost 7 bases, with 17 bases spanning the gap. CDR3 in DNA: TGTGCCAGCAGTGCCCGTCAGGGGTTTCGAAATGAGCAGTTCTTC. Encoded protein: CASSARQGFRNEQFF.

V usage is TRBV7-9 and J usage is TRBJ1-5, with no clear D. V was pared by 0 bases and J by 9 bases, with 9 bases between. The CDR3 covers 13 residues. The germline gives CDR1 SEHNR, CDR2 FQNEAQ (reference sequence). The CDR3 DNA follows: TGTGCCAGCAGCTTAGCGCAGGAGGGGCCCCAGCATTTT. This encodes CASSLAQEGPQHF.

The rearrangement links TRBV4-1 to TRBJ1-5; D perhaps matches TRBD1 (6 bases). Germline V lookup: CDR1 MGHRA, CDR2 YSYEKL. The CDR3 is 15 residues long. V lost 1 base to trimming and J lost 9 bases, with 16 bases between them. The CDR3 nucleotides read TGCGCCAGCAGCCAAGTGGCAGGGGCCCCAGGGCCCCAGCATTTT. Its protein is CASSQVAGAPGPQHF.

This clone was recorded a few times. The chain links TRBV5-6 to TRBJ1-6; D possibly corresponds to TRBD1 (5 bases). Trimming removed 1 base at V and 7 bases at J, with 12 bases between. The CDR3 sequence is 15 residues long. The germline gives CDR1 SGHDT, CDR2 YYEEEE. Here the CDR3 reads CASSLWGLENSPLHF. The DNA of the CDR3 is TGTGCCAGCAGCTTGTGGGGCCTCGAGAATTCACCCCTCCACTTT. The full variable domain, its missing parts supplied by reference TRBV5-6 and TRBJ1-6, is DAGVTQSPTHLIKTRGQQVTLRCSPKSGHDTVSWYQQALGQGPQFIFQYYEEEERQRGNFPDRFSGHQFPNYSSELNVNALLLGDSALYLCASSLWGLENSPLHFGNGTRLTVT.

The CDR3 sequence: CASSQVSPEGARETQYF. The CDR3 region has the DNA TGTGCCAGCAGCCAAGTCTCCCCGGAGGGGGCGCGGGAGACCCAGTACTTC. V and J are TRBV4-2 and TRBJ2-5; possibly TRBD1 for D (7 bases). Germline assignment: CDR1 LGHNA and CDR2 YNFKEQ. CDR3 size: 17 residues. The ends were cut back, 1 base at V and 5 bases at J, with 20 bases in the middle.

The rearrangement uses TRBV7-9 and TRBJ1-5, with D possibly TRBD1 on 6 matching bases. CDR3 length: 15 residues. The germline V gene has CDR1 SEHNR and CDR2 FQNEAQ (reference sequence). V dropped 5 bases and J dropped 5 bases, with 16 bases sitting between them. CDR3 sequence (DNA): TGTGCCAGCAGCCCCACAGGGTCAGGCGATCAGCCCCAGCATTTT. Its protein product is CASSPTGSGDQPQHF.

The V call is TRBV5-6, the J call TRBJ2-7; the D gene is possibly TRBD1 (6 bases). Trimming took off 9 bases at V and 6 bases at J, with 10 bases between the two ends. This CDR3 is 10 amino acids long. Germline V CDR1 and CDR2: SGHDT, YYEEEE. The CDR3: CAITGLEQYF. The CDR3 DNA reads as TGTGCCATAACAGGGCTCGAGCAGTACTTC.

The chain recombines TRBV30 with TRBJ1-2; 12 bases are a match to TRBD1. Trimming removed 5 bases from V and 11 bases from J; junction bases left unmatched: 9. CDR1 and CDR2 (germline): GTSNPN, SVGIG (reference sequence). There are 13 residues in the CDR3. The CDR3 region is CAWATGQGARYTF. The CDR3 nucleotides are TGTGCCTGGGCCACGGGACAGGGGGCCCGATACACCTTC.

This clone was seen just once. The CDR3 DNA is TGTGCCAGCAGCCAAGGGGGGGTAGGGGCTGAGCAGTTCTTC. It encodes CASSQGGVGAEQFF. The rearrangement links TRBV4-2 to TRBJ2-1; D possibly corresponds to TRBD2 (6 bases). The CDR3 has 14 amino acids. Germline V gives CDR1 LGHNA, CDR2 YNFKEQ. With 1 base removed from V and 9 bases from J, the gap between germline ends came to 13 bases.

The CDR3 coding sequence is TGTGCCAGCAGCGGCCTGGGACTAGCGGGGGATGAGCAGTTCTTC. Its protein product is CASSGLGLAGDEQFF. The chain couples TRBV9 to TRBJ2-1; the match to TRBD2 covers 14 bases. This CDR3 contains 15 residues. Looked up from germline, CDR1 is SGDLS and CDR2 is YYNGEE. Trimming removed 3 bases from V and 8 bases from J; junction bases left unmatched: 4. The entire variable domain, with the rest obtained from reference TRBV9 and TRBJ2-1, is as follows: DSGVTQTPKHLITATGQRVTLRCSPRSGDLSVYWYQQSLDQGLQFLIQYYNGEERAKGNILERFSAQQFPDLHSELNLSSLELGDSALYFCASSGLGLAGDEQFFGPGTRLTVL.

CDR3 region: CASSLSPAMDTEAFF. The CDR3 coding sequence is TGCGCCAGCAGCTTGTCTCCAGCGATGGACACTGAAGCTTTCTTT. This chain connects TRBV5-1 to TRBJ1-1; no reliable D call. CDR1 and CDR2 (germline): SGHRS, YFSETQ. The CDR3 runs to 15 residues. V was cut by 1 base and J by 3 bases, with 13 bases left in between.

V usage is TRBV7-2 and J usage is TRBJ1-6, with D unclear. Between the trimmed V and J ends, which lost 1 base and 8 bases, there was a span of 12 bases. This CDR3 spans 15 amino acids. Germline V gene sequence: CDR1 SGHTA, CDR2 FQGNSA. Written as DNA, the CDR3 is TGTGCCAGCAGCTTAGAGTGGCCTGGAGATTCACCCCTCCACTTT. Protein: CASSLEWPGDSPLHF.

Only one count was recorded for this clone. The rearrangement links TRBV18 to TRBJ2-1; D call uncertain. The CDR3 has 16 amino acids. CDR1 KGHSH and CDR2 LQKENI come from the germline V gene. Trimming removed 0 bases at V and 8 bases at J, with 17 bases between. Here the CDR3 DNA reads TGTGCCAGCTCACCACCGTTGAGCTCAAAAGGAGATGAGCAGTTCTTC. It translates to CASSPPLSSKGDEQFF.

The chain recombines TRBV7-3 with TRBJ2-1, with 7 bases aligning to TRBD2. The germline V gene has CDR1 SGHTA and CDR2 FQGTGA. V trimming: 5 bases; J trimming: 9 bases; junction bases outside the gene matches: 13. The CDR3 has 15 residues. This CDR3 is CASSVKRGPISEQFF. CDR3 nucleotide sequence: TGTGCCAGCAGCGTAAAGCGGGGCCCTATTAGTGAGCAGTTCTTC. Variable domain in full (rest from reference TRBV7-3 and TRBJ2-1): GAGVSQTPSNKVTEKGKYVELRCDPISGHTALYWYRQSLGQGPEFLIYFQGTGAADDSGLPNDRFFAVRPEGSVSTLKIQRTERGDSAVYLCASSVKRGPISEQFFGPGTRLTVL.